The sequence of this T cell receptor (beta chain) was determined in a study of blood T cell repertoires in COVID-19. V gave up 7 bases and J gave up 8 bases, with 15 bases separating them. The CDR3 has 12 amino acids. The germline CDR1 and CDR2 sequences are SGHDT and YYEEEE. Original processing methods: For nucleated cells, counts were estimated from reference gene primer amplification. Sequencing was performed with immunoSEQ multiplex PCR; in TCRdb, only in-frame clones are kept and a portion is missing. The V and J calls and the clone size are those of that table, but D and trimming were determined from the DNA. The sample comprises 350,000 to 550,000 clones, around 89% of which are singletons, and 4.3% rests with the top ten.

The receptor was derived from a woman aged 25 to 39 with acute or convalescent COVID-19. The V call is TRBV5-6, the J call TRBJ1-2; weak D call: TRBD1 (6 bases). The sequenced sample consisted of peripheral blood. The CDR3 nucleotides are TGTGCCAGCCAAACAGGGCTTGAAGGCTACACCTTC. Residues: CASQTGLEGYTF.